This T cell receptor beta chain was sequenced in a study of cytomegalovirus exposure and HLA in healthy donors. The wider study: Earlier work reported around 110 million unique TCR beta sequences from 150 million to 200 million T cells. Study results and caveats: Researchers had no immune exposure information except CMV serostatus available. A few chains linked to CMV were shown in vitro to be specific for CMV antigens.

About this clone itself: The antigen remains undetermined.

Germline V gene lookup returns CDR1 MGHDK and CDR2 SYGVNS. V was pared by 2 bases and J by 5 bases, with 6 bases between. The CDR3 totals 12 residues. Vbeta (60) and Jbeta (13) primers were used in the PCR. Only in-frame clones appear in the TCRdb table, and some are missing; sequencing was by immunoSEQ multiplex PCR. Of 120,000 or so clones listed, around 79% are singletons. Input material: PBMCs. This rearrangement joins TRBV25-1 to TRBJ1-2, with D possibly matching TRBD1 (5 bases). This TCR was recovered from a woman between 40 and 50 years old in good health and CMV-seronegative. The CDR3 sequence is CASSEQGYGYTF. The DNA for the CDR3 is TGTGCCAGCAGTGAACAGGGATATGGCTACACCTTC.